This T cell receptor (beta chain) comes out of a study of blood T cell repertoires in COVID-19. Trimming removed 3 bases from V and 2 bases from J; junction bases left unmatched: 4. This CDR3 is 15 amino acids long. Germline CDR1 is MNHEY and CDR2 is SMNVEV (reference sequence). Produced via immunoSEQ multiplex PCR; TCRdb's table is partial and in-frame only. The profile shows 56,000 or so clones, less than 90% of them singletons. This clone is a singleton in its sample. The TCR comes from a human donor in a cohort sampled during active COVID-19. Sequenced material: peripheral blood. V usage is TRBV27 and J usage is TRBJ2-7; TRBD2 matches 10 bases. The DNA for the CDR3 is TGTGCCAGCAGTTTGGGGGGACTAGCGACCTACGAGCAGTACTTC. Its protein product is CASSLGGLATYEQYF.